These 2 T cell receptor beta chains came from one sample sequenced in a study of human T cells and chemical hapten exposure (dated by TCRdb to about 2021). Library preparation used RACE. Sequencing instrument: NextSeq 500. TCRdb took the public reads, trimmed them with fastp at Q25, ran MiXCR for clone calling and kept in-frame beta chains. For every CDR3 protein sequence, its rows merge into one entry that carries the most common genes and DNA. The sample includes about 52,000 distinct CDR3 sequences, with approximately 9.9% observed a single time. Of the sample, under 2% falls within the top ten clones. The time point label of this sample denotes: patch test 1, 2 weeks after DPC sensitization. The treatment or condition tag for this specimen amounts to: therapeutic diphenylcyclopropenone sensitization with weekly scalp DPC. Total RNA was isolated from unfractionated whole blood collected in Tempus Blood RNA tubes.

The sample in question was whole blood, obtained in connection with sensitization to the hapten diphenylcyclopropenone (DPC). These receptors all come from a woman in her forties with alopecia areata. Some clones in this sample may be carry-over from other donors' samples.

This clonotype was recorded a few times. The gene calls are TRBV7-6 and TRBJ1-1; D is unresolved. The CDR3 runs to 13 residues. From germline, CDR1 is SGHVS and CDR2 FNYEAQ. V lost 3 bases and J 6 bases, leaving 11 bases between the germline ends. DNA for the CDR3: TGTGCCAGCAGCTTCGGCGAGGTATCTGAAGCTTTCTTT. Its protein is CASSFGEVSEAFF.

This clonotype was picked up a small number of times. J is TRBJ2-3 and V is TRBV7-9, with 11 bases fitting TRBD2. The V gene end was trimmed by 6 bases and the J gene end by 0 bases; junction bases not matched to a gene: 2. The CDR3 totals 15 residues. Germline V lookup: CDR1 SEHNR, CDR2 FQNEAQ (reference sequence). The CDR3 protein is CASRRLAGSTDTQYF. CDR3 nucleotide sequence: TGTGCCAGCAGACGACTAGCGGGAAGCACAGATACGCAGTATTTT.